These 10 T cell receptor beta chains were all obtained from the same sample, sequenced in a study of OX40 agonist ivuxolimab in advanced cancers. Produced via immunoSEQ multiplex PCR; TCRdb's table is partial and in-frame only. In the table there are 48,000 or so clones, more than 80% of which are singletons. The material was CD4+ or CD8+ T cells sorted from blood, obtained in a trial of the OX40 agonist ivuxolimab. The receptors here all came from an adult with an advanced solid tumor such as melanoma, head and neck, liver or kidney cancer.

The chain carries TRBV2 and TRBJ1-6; 8 bases map to TRBD1. The junction had 6 bases not matched to a gene; V was cut back by 5 bases and J by 6 bases. The germline CDR1 and CDR2 sequences are SNHLY and FYNNEI. The CDR3 is made up of 15 amino acids. For the CDR3, the DNA is TGTGCCAGCAGTCTAAGACAGGGGAGTAATTCACCCCTCCACTTT. This codes for CASSLRQGSNSPLHF.

Points on this clone: The junction departs from germline at one end; a sequencing error may be responsible. CDR3 sequence: CASSLVGEGYTF. The CDR3 bases are TGTGCCAGCAGCTTGGTAGGGGAGGGCTACACCTTC. The rearrangement uses TRBV5-3 and TRBJ1-2, with D possibly being TRBD1 (5 bases). TRBV5-3 is designated an ORF whose function remains uncertain. The CDR3 loop spans 12 amino acids.

This clone was detected a few times. This chain joins TRBV19 and TRBJ1-5, with 8 bases lining up with TRBD1. The length of the CDR3 is 13 residues. The J segment lost 2 bases and the V segment lost 10 bases, leaving 4 bases of the junction unmatched. Germline loops: CDR1 LNHDA, CDR2 SQIVND (reference sequence). CDR3 in DNA: TGTGCCACCTACAGGGGGGGCAATCAGCCCCAGCATTTT. It is translated as CATYRGGNQPQHF.

This clone has only a few counts. The J gene is TRBJ2-5, the V gene TRBV7-9, with a tentative D call TRBD2 (5 bases). Germline-derived CDR1 and CDR2 are SEHNR and FQNEAQ (reference sequence). This CDR3 has 15 amino acids. V lost 4 bases and J 1 base, leaving 13 bases between the germline ends. The CDR3 region is CASSSSLSGQETQYF. The DNA of the CDR3 is TGTGCCAGCAGCTCTAGCTTGAGTGGCCAAGAGACCCAGTACTTC.

This chain links TRBV7-2 with TRBJ2-1; 8 bases align to TRBD2. Germline V gene lookup returns CDR1 SGHTA and CDR2 FQGNSA. Germline trimming cut 5 bases from V and 0 bases from J; bases unmatched to any gene: 6. There are 16 residues in the CDR3. CDR3 loop: CASSVLSGASYNEQFF. In DNA, the CDR3 is TGTGCCAGCAGCGTGCTTAGCGGGGCCTCCTACAATGAGCAGTTCTTC.

The chain couples TRBV4-1 to TRBJ2-7; D gene uncertain. With 0 bases removed from V and 12 bases from J, the gap between germline ends came to 15 bases. CDR3 size: 13 residues. Germline V lookup: CDR1 MGHRA, CDR2 YSYEKL. The CDR3 is CASSQELEAPPYF. The CDR3 bases are TGCGCCAGCAGCCAAGAACTCGAAGCCCCCCCGTACTTC.

In its sample, this clone is medium-sized (0.01 to 0.1%). V is TRBV15 and J is TRBJ1-5, with 7 nucleotides matching TRBD1. The trim removed 3 bases at V and 6 bases at J, leaving 11 bases unmatched. Germline loops: CDR1 LNHNV, CDR2 YYDKDF (reference sequence). The CDR3 spans 16 residues. The CDR3 reads CATSSEPYRGGQPQHF. DNA for the CDR3: TGTGCCACCAGCAGCGAGCCCTACAGGGGAGGTCAGCCCCAGCATTTT.

This clone occurred a few times. The genes are TRBV4-2 and TRBJ1-2; tentatively, D is TRBD1 (5 bases). Germline values: CDR1 LGHNA, CDR2 YNFKEQ. V was cut by 3 bases and J by 4 bases, with 12 bases left in between. There are 14 residues in the CDR3. The CDR3 reads CASSQLRQTYGYTF. The CDR3 DNA reads TGTGCCAGCAGCCAGTTACGACAGACCTATGGCTACACCTTC.

The J gene is TRBJ2-3, the V gene TRBV18; D is unresolved. Trimming stripped 3 bases from V and 4 bases from J, with 14 bases between. This CDR3 comprises 15 residues. Germline V CDR1 and CDR2: KGHSH, LQKENI. In DNA form, the CDR3 reads TGTGCCAGCTCACCGTTGGGCCGAGAGGCAGATACGCAGTATTTT. Translation: CASSPLGREADTQYF.

This clone was recorded only once. J is TRBJ1-2 and V is TRBV4-3, with D possibly TRBD1 on 5 matching bases. The CDR3 length is 14 residues. V gave up 4 bases and J gave up 8 bases, with 17 bases separating them. Germline CDR1 reads LGHNA; CDR2 reads YSLEER. The CDR3, as DNA: TGCGCCAGCAGCCCCCTAGCGGGGGGTCGCGGCTACACCTTC. It encodes CASSPLAGGRGYTF.